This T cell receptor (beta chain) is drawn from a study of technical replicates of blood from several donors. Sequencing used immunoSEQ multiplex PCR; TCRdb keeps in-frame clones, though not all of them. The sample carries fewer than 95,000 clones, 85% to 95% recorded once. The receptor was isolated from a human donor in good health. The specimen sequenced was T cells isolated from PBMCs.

CDR3 residues: CASSQDLRGLGELFF. DNA of the CDR3: TGCGCCAGCAGCCAAGATTTGCGGGGGTTGGGGGAGCTGTTTTTT. The chain employs TRBV4-1 and TRBJ2-2, with 7 bases aligning to TRBD2. Germline CDR1 MGHRA, CDR2 YSYEKL. The length of the CDR3 is 15 residues. V lost 0 bases to trimming and J lost 8 bases; unmatched junction nucleotides: 6.